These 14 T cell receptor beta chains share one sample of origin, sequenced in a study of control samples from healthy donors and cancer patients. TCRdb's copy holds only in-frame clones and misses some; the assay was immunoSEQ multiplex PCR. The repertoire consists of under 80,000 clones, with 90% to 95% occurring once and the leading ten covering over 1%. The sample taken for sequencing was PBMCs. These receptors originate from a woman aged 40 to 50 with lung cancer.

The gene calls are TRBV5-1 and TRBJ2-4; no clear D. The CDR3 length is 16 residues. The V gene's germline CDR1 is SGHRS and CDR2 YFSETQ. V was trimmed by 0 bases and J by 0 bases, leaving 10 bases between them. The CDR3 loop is CASSLEGPLAKNIQYF. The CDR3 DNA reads TGCGCCAGCAGCTTGGAAGGTCCGCTAGCCAAAAACATTCAGTACTTC.

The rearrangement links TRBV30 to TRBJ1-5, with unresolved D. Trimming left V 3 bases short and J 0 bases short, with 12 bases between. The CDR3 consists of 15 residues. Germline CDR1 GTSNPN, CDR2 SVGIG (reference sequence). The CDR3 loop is CAWSAAGYSNQPQHF. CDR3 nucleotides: TGTGCCTGGAGCGCAGCGGGGTATAGCAATCAGCCCCAGCATTTT.

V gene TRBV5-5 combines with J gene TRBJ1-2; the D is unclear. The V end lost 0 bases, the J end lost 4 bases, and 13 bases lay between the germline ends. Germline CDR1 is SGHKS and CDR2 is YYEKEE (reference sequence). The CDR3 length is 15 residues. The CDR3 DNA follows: TGTGCCAGCAGCTTGGATCGTCGCATTATCTATGGCTACACCTTC. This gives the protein CASSLDRRIIYGYTF.

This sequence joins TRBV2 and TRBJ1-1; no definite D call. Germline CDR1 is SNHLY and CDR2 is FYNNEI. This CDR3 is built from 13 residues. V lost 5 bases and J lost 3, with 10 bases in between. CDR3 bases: TGTGCCAGCAGTTTAGGCCCCGACACTGAAGCTTTCTTT. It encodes CASSLGPDTEAFF.

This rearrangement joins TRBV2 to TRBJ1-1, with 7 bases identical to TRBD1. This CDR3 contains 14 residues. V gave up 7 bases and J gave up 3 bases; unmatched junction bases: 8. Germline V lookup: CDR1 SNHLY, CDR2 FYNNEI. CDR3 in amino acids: CASTSAQGDTEAFF. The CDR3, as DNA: TGTGCCAGCACATCCGCCCAGGGGGACACTGAAGCTTTCTTT.

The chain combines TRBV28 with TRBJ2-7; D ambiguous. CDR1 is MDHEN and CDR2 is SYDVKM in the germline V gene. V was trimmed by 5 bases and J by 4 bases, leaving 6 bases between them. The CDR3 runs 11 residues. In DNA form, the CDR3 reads TGTGCCAGCAGTCTAAGATACGAGCAGTACTTC. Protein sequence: CASSLRYEQYF.

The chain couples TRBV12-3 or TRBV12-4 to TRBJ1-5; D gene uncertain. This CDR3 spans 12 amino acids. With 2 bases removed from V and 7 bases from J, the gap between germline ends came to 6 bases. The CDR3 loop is CASSLYGQPQHF. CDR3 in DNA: TGTGCCAGCAGTTTATACGGACAGCCCCAGCATTTT.

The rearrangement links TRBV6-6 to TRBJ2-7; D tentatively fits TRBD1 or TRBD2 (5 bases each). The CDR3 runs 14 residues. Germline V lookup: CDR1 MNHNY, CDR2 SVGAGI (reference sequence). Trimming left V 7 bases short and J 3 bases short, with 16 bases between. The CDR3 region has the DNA TGTGCCAGCAAGAACCCGGGACGGTACTACGAGCAGTACTTC. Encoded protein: CASKNPGRYYEQYF.

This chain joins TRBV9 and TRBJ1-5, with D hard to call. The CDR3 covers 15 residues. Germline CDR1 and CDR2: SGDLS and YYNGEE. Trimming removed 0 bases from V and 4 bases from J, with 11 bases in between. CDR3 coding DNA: TGTGCCAGCAGCGTAGCGGGTATGGGGAATCAGCCCCAGCATTTT. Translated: CASSVAGMGNQPQHF.

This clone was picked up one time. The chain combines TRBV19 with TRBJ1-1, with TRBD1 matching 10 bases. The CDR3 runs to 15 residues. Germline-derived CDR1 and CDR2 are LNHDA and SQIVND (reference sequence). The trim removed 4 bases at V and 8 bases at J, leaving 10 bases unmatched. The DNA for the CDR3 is TGTGCCAGTAGTAGCCAGACAGGGGGCTTAGAGGAAGCTTTCTTT. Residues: CASSSQTGGLEEAFF.

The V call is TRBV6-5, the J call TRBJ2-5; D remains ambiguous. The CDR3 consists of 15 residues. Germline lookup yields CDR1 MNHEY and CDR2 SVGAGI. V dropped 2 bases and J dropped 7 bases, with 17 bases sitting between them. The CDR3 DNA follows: TGTGCCAGCAGTTACGGTGGTTACCCGATGGCGACCCAGTACTTC. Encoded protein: CASSYGGYPMATQYF.

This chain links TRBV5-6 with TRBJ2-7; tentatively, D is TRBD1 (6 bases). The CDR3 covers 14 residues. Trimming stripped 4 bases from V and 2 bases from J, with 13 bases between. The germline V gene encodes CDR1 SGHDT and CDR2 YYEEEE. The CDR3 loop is CASSGQLSPYEQYF. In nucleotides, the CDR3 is TGTGCCAGCAGCGGACAGCTAAGCCCCTACGAGCAGTACTTC.

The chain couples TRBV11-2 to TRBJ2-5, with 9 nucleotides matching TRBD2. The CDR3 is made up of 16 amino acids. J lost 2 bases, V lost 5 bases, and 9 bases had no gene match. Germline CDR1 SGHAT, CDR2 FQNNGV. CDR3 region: CASSPPGLAPQETQYF. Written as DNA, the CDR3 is TGTGCCAGCAGCCCCCCGGGACTAGCCCCGCAAGAGACCCAGTACTTC.

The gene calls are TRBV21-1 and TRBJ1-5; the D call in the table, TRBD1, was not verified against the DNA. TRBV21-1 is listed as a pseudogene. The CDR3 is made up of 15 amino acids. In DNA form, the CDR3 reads TGTGCCAACCCTTTGCAATTAGGGGCAAATCAGCCCCAGCATTTT. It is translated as CANPLQLGANQPQHF.